This T cell receptor beta chain was found in a study of blood T cell repertoires in COVID-19. V lost 3 bases, J lost 4 bases, and 16 bases lay in between. From germline, CDR1 is MGHRA and CDR2 YSYEKL. The CDR3 totals 17 residues. The assay was immunoSEQ multiplex PCR, and TCRdb's table has in-frame clones only and misses some. The sample records about 190,000 clones, 60% to 80% being singletons. The clonotype comes from a woman between 45 and 65 years old who had recovered from COVID-19. The sequenced material came from PBMCs or T cells enriched from blood (not recorded which). The chain uses TRBV4-1 and TRBJ1-6; D is uncertain. In DNA, the CDR3 is TGCGCCAGCAGCCAGGGTCCGGGTCCCGTTTATAATTCACCCCTCCACTTT. Protein product: CASSQGPGPVYNSPLHF.